Below are 28 T cell receptor beta chains sequenced from a single sample in a study of shared clonotypes between healthy human individuals (dated by TCRdb to the early 2020s). The method was the immunoSEQ multiplex PCR assay. TCRdb stores this immuneACCESS table with in-frame sequences only. Part of the clones is absent; in the studies checked, under half of the shortfall reflects unresolved V genes, and no reason is known for the rest. The sample has about 1.1 million clones on record, 60% to 80% of them singletons. The top ten hold 0.85% to 1% of the sample. The sequenced sample consisted of memory CD4+ T cells from PBMCs. Reading the label with the study, this specimen's cell subset or site is: CD45RA-negative fraction. These receptors all come from a man younger than 35 in good health. Some clones in this sample may be carry-over from other donors' samples.

The rearrangement uses TRBV6-4 and TRBJ2-1, with a tentative D call TRBD2 (6 bases). Per the germline V gene, CDR1 is MRHNA and CDR2 is SNTAGT. The CDR3 runs 20 residues. Between the trimmed V and J ends, which lost 2 bases and 5 bases, there was a span of 28 bases. CDR3 sequence (DNA): TGTGCCAGCAGTGACCTCCGGGACTGGCTGCATGTAGGTTCTCACAATGAGCAGTTCTTC. Amino acid sequence: CASSDLRDWLHVGSHNEQFF.

This chain joins TRBV19 and TRBJ1-2, with D unclear. This CDR3 has 15 residues. V lost 7 bases to trimming and J lost 3 bases, with 18 bases between them. The germline V gene encodes CDR1 LNHDA and CDR2 SQIVND (reference sequence). The CDR3 DNA reads TGTGCCAGTATCCCGAAAGGACGGAACCACTATGGCTACACCTTC. Its translation: CASIPKGRNHYGYTF.

The rearrangement joins TRBV7-9 to TRBJ2-7; 7 bases line up with TRBD1. This CDR3 has 15 residues. The germline gives CDR1 SEHNR, CDR2 FQNEAQ (reference sequence). Trimming at V came to 2 bases and at J to 1 base, leaving 5 bases not matched to a gene. CDR3 in amino acids: CASSLTGQASYEQYF. The CDR3 DNA follows: TGTGCCAGCAGCTTAACCGGACAGGCGTCCTACGAGCAGTACTTC.

This clone occurred a few times. The rearrangement uses TRBV5-1 and TRBJ2-7; 9 bases line up with TRBD2. This CDR3 is built from 14 residues. V lost 3 bases to trimming and J lost 2 bases; unmatched junction nucleotides: 3. Germline V CDR1 and CDR2: SGHRS, YFSETQ. Here the CDR3 DNA reads TGCGCCAGCAGCTGGGCTAGCGGGACCTACGAGCAGTACTTC. Protein sequence: CASSWASGTYEQYF.

This clone appeared a few times. The chain has TRBV19 and TRBJ1-2; the match to TRBD1 covers 8 bases. The germline V gene encodes CDR1 LNHDA and CDR2 SQIVND (reference sequence). CDR3 size: 14 residues. V shed 2 bases, J shed 6 bases, and the junction held 5 bases outside the gene matches. The CDR3 protein is CASSISDRVNGYTF. CDR3 DNA: TGTGCCAGTAGTATATCGGACAGGGTCAATGGCTACACCTTC.

The rearrangement uses TRBV7-3 and TRBJ2-1; D possibly corresponds to TRBD2 (5 bases). Germline V gene sequence: CDR1 SGHTA, CDR2 FQGTGA. The CDR3 totals 14 residues. Trimming cost V 0 bases and J 4 bases, with 7 bases left between them. CDR3 sequence reads: CASSLTGEYNEQFF. CDR3 in DNA: TGTGCCAGCAGCTTAACCGGGGAATACAATGAGCAGTTCTTC.

The J gene is TRBJ1-2, the V gene TRBV4-1, with D possibly matching TRBD1 (6 bases). The germline V gene encodes CDR1 MGHRA and CDR2 YSYEKL. Trimming took off 0 bases at V and 9 bases at J, with 17 bases between the two ends. The CDR3 loop spans 15 amino acids. CDR3 amino acids: CASSQDGSGARSYTF. For the CDR3, the DNA is TGCGCCAGCAGCCAAGATGGGTCGGGGGCGCGAAGCTACACCTTC.

The chain is built from TRBV18 and TRBJ2-5, with 9 bases aligning to TRBD2. The CDR3 loop spans 17 amino acids. The germline V gene has CDR1 KGHSH and CDR2 LQKENI. The junction had 10 bases not matched to a gene; V was cut back by 3 bases and J by 2 bases. CDR3 coding DNA: TGTGCCAGCTCACCTAATCAGGTGACTAGCGGACAAGAGACCCAGTACTTC. It translates to CASSPNQVTSGQETQYF.

In regard to this clone: Other nucleotide sequences in the sample specify the same CDR3. V gene TRBV5-4 combines with J gene TRBJ2-1; 12 bases fit TRBD2. Germline CDR1 is SGHNT and CDR2 is YYREEE (reference sequence). This CDR3 comprises 15 residues. Losses at the gene ends were 0 bases for V and 10 bases for J; bases not matched to a gene: 5. The CDR3 region has the DNA TGTGCCAGCAGCTTGGCTAGCGGGAGGGCCGGGGAGCAGTTCTTC. Translation gives CASSLASGRAGEQFF.

This clone was found a few times. CDR3 protein: CASSQDLSRSYEQYF. The CDR3 coding sequence is TGTGCCAGCAGCCAAGATCTAAGCCGATCCTACGAGCAGTACTTC. The chain is built from TRBV4-2 and TRBJ2-7; no clear D. Trimming pared 0 bases from V and 1 base from J, leaving 10 bases between. CDR3 size: 15 residues. Germline lookup yields CDR1 LGHNA and CDR2 YNFKEQ.

This clone appeared once. This chain uses TRBV5-1 with TRBJ2-3, with a weak D call TRBD2 (6 bases). Germline values: CDR1 SGHRS, CDR2 YFSETQ. This CDR3 has 14 residues. V was trimmed by 3 bases and J by 4 bases, leaving 12 bases between them. CDR3 region: CASSSQGGADTQYF. CDR3 sequence (DNA): TGCGCCAGCAGCTCGCAGGGAGGTGCAGATACGCAGTATTTT. The variable domain in full, completed from reference TRBV5-1 and TRBJ2-3, reads KAGVTQTPRYLIKTRGQQVTLSCSPISGHRSVSWYQQTPGQGLQFLFEYFSETQRNKGNFPGRFSGRQFSNSRSEMNVSTLELGDSALYLCASSSQGGADTQYFGPGTRLTVL.

On this clone itself: The sample has other DNA sequences that encode this CDR3 too. V is TRBV27 and J is TRBJ1-2; 8 bases agree with TRBD1. In germline, CDR1 is MNHEY, CDR2 SMNVEV (reference sequence). The V and J ends lost 5 bases and 4 bases, in that order; junction bases with no gene match: 6. This CDR3 has 14 amino acids. The CDR3 spells CASSLTGTGYGYTF. Here the CDR3 DNA reads TGTGCCAGCAGTCTAACCGGGACAGGCTATGGCTACACCTTC.

V and J are TRBV18 and TRBJ2-3, with unresolved D. Looked up from germline, CDR1 is KGHSH and CDR2 is LQKENI. V lost 6 bases and J lost 4, with 14 bases in between. CDR3 length: 14 amino acids. The CDR3 reads CASSPASGADTQYF. The CDR3 bases are TGTGCCAGCTCCCCAGCCTCAGGCGCAGATACGCAGTATTTT.

This chain uses TRBV27 with TRBJ1-6, with 9 bases identical to TRBD1. Germline values: CDR1 MNHEY, CDR2 SMNVEV (reference sequence). The CDR3 totals 13 residues. The V gene end was trimmed by 5 bases and the J gene end by 18 bases; junction bases not matched to a gene: 11. CDR3: CASSKGQGLKTHF. As DNA, the CDR3 is TGTGCCAGCAGTAAGGGACAGGGCCTTAAGACCCACTTT.

The rearrangement links TRBV7-2 to TRBJ2-7; D perhaps matches TRBD1 (7 bases). This CDR3 comprises 14 residues. The V gene lost 5 bases and the J gene lost 7 bases, with 18 bases spanning the gap. The germline CDR1 and CDR2 sequences are SGHTA and FQGNSA. The CDR3 is CASSLDRAGREQYF. DNA of the CDR3: TGTGCCAGCAGCCTTGACAGGGCAGGGAGGGAGCAGTACTTC.

In this sample, this clone turned up a few times. This chain connects TRBV6-5 to TRBJ1-2; D gene unclear. Trimming took 6 bases from V and 4 from J, leaving 12 bases between them. This CDR3 region has 13 residues. Germline values: CDR1 MNHEY, CDR2 SVGAGI. Here the CDR3 DNA reads TGTGCCAGCAGCCTTAAGGGCCCCTATGGCTACACCTTC. As protein: CASSLKGPYGYTF.

The DNA of the CDR3 is TGTGCCAGCAGCCGCGGGTCTTTGAACACTGAAGCTTTCTTT. It translates to CASSRGSLNTEAFF. The chain links TRBV25-1 to TRBJ1-1; D is unclear. This CDR3 is 14 amino acids long. Trimming took off 6 bases at V and 0 bases at J, with 11 bases between the two ends. Germline CDR1 is MGHDK and CDR2 is SYGVNS.

A word on this clone: This same CDR3 is encoded by further DNA sequences in the sample. This chain links TRBV5-1 with TRBJ1-1; D remains unclear. Germline CDR1 is SGHRS and CDR2 is YFSETQ. Trimming shortened V by 1 base and J by 1 base, and 5 bases separated the two germline ends. The CDR3 runs 13 residues. The CDR3 DNA follows: TGCGCCAGCAGCTTGACCCAGAACACTGAAGCTTTCTTT. Encoded protein: CASSLTQNTEAFF.

This clone was detected a few times. The genes are TRBV9 and TRBJ2-2, with a weak D call TRBD2 (6 bases). Trimming removed 4 bases from V and 1 base from J, with 14 bases in between. Per germline, CDR1 SGDLS and CDR2 YYNGEE. This CDR3 is built from 16 residues. The CDR3 DNA reads TGTGCCAGCAGCCCCCGCGGGGACCAGAACACCGGGGAGCTGTTTTTT. Its translation is CASSPRGDQNTGELFF.

The gene calls are TRBV7-3 and TRBJ2-7, with D possibly TRBD1 on 5 matching bases. The CDR3 runs to 15 residues. With 5 bases removed from V and 2 bases from J, the gap between germline ends came to 16 bases. Germline V CDR1 and CDR2: SGHTA, FQGTGA. CDR3 sequence reads: CASSPQSQGAYEQYF. CDR3 DNA: TGTGCCAGCAGCCCCCAGTCTCAAGGGGCCTACGAGCAGTACTTC.

Of note for this clone: Since a far larger clone is one base different, this is likely a read error. The J gene is TRBJ2-3, the V gene TRBV30; TRBD2 matches 7 bases. Germline assignment: CDR1 GTSNPN and CDR2 SVGIG (reference sequence). The CDR3 runs to 17 residues. CDR3: CDWSSTGGEIITDTQYF. The CDR3 DNA reads TGTGACTGGAGTAGCACGGGAGGAGAGATAATCACAGATACGCAGTATTTT.

This rearrangement joins TRBV4-2 to TRBJ2-2; TRBD2 agrees at 12 bases. Germline assignment: CDR1 LGHNA and CDR2 YNFKEQ. The CDR3 is made up of 19 amino acids. The V gene end was trimmed by 4 bases and the J gene end by 4 bases; junction bases not matched to a gene: 13. CDR3 DNA: TGTGCCAGCAGCCTTAAGGGGCTAGCGGGAGGGCTTGGCACCGGGGAGCTGTTTTTT. Translating gives CASSLKGLAGGLGTGELFF.

The gene calls are TRBV28 and TRBJ1-4, with no clear D. This CDR3 is built from 13 residues. Germline-derived CDR1 and CDR2 are MDHEN and SYDVKM. Trimming stripped 3 bases from V and 11 bases from J, with 13 bases between. The CDR3 DNA reads as TGTGCCAGCAGTTTCCGAGGACGTAATAAACTGTTTTTT. Its protein is CASSFRGRNKLFF.

J is TRBJ2-3 and V is TRBV7-3; 9 bases line up with TRBD2. CDR1 and CDR2 (germline): SGHTA, FQGTGA. J was trimmed by 7 bases and V by 5 bases; bases with no gene match: 13. CDR3 length equals 16 residues. The CDR3 DNA sequence: TGTGCCAGCAGCCAGGAGGGGAGCGGGAGGAGGAATACGCAGTATTTT. Its protein is CASSQEGSGRRNTQYF.

The J gene is TRBJ1-1, the V gene TRBV28, with a weak D call TRBD1 (6 bases). CDR1 is MDHEN, CDR2 SYDVKM, per germline. This CDR3 contains 19 residues. V lost 5 bases, J lost 7 bases, and 32 bases lay in between. CDR3 residues: CASSRGRRTVPGGVIEAFF. The CDR3 DNA sequence: TGTGCCAGCAGTCGCGGTCGGCGGACAGTCCCCGGAGGGGTAATTGAAGCTTTCTTT.

Worth noting for this clone: The germline gene is not matched at one end of the junction; a read error may be the cause. At the DNA level, this CDR3 is encoded by other sequences in the same sample as well. The chain joins TRBV15 to TRBJ1-5; 7 bases agree with TRBD1. The CDR3 covers 14 residues. From germline, CDR1 is LNHNV and CDR2 YYDKDF (reference sequence). CDR3 sequence: CATSRGQRNQPQHF. The CDR3 DNA is TGTGCCACCAGCAGGGGACAGAGGAATCAGCCCCAGCACTTT.

This chain uses TRBV11-2 with TRBJ2-1; 12 bases are a match to TRBD2. The CDR3 spans 17 residues. J gave up 4 bases and V 5 bases, and 9 bases lay outside the gene matches. Germline CDR1 is SGHAT and CDR2 is FQNNGV. The CDR3 region is CASSPGPGLAGYNEQFF. CDR3 sequence (DNA): TGTGCCAGCAGCCCAGGGCCGGGACTAGCGGGTTACAATGAGCAGTTCTTC.

This clone was observed a handful of times. This chain joins TRBV19 and TRBJ1-5, with D uncertain. The CDR3 is 16 residues long. In germline, CDR1 is LNHDA, CDR2 SQIVND (reference sequence). The ends were cut back, 6 bases at V and 1 base at J, with 16 bases in the middle. The CDR3, as DNA: TGTGCCAGTAGCCTGGAGCAACGGAGAAGCAATCAGCCCCAGCATTTT. This gives the protein CASSLEQRRSNQPQHF.